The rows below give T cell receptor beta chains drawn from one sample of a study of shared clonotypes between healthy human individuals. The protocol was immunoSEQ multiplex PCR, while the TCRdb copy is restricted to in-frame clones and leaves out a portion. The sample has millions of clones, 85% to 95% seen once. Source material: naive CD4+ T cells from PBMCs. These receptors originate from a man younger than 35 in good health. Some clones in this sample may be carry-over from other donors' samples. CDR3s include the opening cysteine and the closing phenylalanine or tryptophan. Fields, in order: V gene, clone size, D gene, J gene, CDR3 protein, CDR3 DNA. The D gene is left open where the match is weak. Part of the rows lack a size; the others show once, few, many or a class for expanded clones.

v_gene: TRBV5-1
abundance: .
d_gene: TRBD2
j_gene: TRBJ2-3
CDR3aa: CASSSGAGLGGTDTQYF
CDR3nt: TGCGCCAGCAGCTCAGGTGCAGGTCTGGGAGGGACAGATACGCAGTATTTT

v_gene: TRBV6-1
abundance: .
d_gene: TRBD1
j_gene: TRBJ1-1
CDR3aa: CASNSGGLAEAFF
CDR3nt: TGTGCCAGCAATTCAGGGGGCCTCGCTGAAGCTTTCTTT

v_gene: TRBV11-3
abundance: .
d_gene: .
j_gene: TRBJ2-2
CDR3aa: CASSSHSGAHTGELFF
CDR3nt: TGTGCCAGCAGCTCCCACTCGGGGGCTCACACCGGGGAGCTGTTTTTT

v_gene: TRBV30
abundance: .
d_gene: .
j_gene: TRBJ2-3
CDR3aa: CAWSVQAGRSTDTQYF
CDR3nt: TGTGCCTGGAGTGTACAGGCAGGGCGCAGCACAGATACGCAGTATTTT

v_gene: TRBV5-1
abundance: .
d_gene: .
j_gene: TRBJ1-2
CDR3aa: CASSLGQFHNYGYTF
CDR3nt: TGCGCCAGCAGCTTGGGACAGTTTCATAACTATGGCTACACCTTC

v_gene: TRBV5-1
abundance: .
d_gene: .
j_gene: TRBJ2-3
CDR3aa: CASSSLEPDTQYF
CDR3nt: TGCGCCAGCAGCTCACTAGAACCAGATACGCAGTATTTT

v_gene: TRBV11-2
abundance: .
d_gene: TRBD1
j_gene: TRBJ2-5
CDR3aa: CASRASGTAYQETQYF
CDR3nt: TGTGCCAGCAGGGCCTCAGGGACAGCCTACCAAGAGACCCAGTACTTC

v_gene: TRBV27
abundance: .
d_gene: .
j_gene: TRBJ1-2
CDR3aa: CASSFRGSGGYTF
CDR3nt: TGTGCCAGCAGTTTCAGGGGATCGGGGGGCTACACCTTC

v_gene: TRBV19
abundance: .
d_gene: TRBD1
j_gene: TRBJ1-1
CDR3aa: CASSIVGQPNTEAFF
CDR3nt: TGTGCCAGTAGTATAGTGGGACAGCCTAACACTGAAGCTTTCTTT

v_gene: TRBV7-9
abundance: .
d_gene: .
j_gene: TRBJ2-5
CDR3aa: CASSRIGSETQYF
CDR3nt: TGTGCCAGCAGCCGGATAGGGTCCGAGACCCAGTACTTC

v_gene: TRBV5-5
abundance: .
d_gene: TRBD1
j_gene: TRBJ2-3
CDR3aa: CASSQGQGRTDTQYF
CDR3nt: TGTGCCAGCAGCCAAGGACAGGGCCGCACAGATACGCAGTATTTT

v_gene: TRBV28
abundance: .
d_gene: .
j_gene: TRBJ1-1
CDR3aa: CASSYPLGGVTEAFF
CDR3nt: TGTGCCAGCAGTTATCCCCTTGGGGGAGTGACTGAAGCTTTCTTT

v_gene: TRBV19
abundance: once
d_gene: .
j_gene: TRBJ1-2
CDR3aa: CASSMGPRVPYGYTF
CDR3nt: TGTGCCAGTAGTATGGGTCCCCGGGTCCCCTATGGCTACACCTTC

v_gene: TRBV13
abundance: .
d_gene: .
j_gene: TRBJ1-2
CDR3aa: CASSYGGAANYGYTF
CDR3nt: TGTGCCAGCAGCTACGGAGGGGCCGCAAACTATGGCTACACCTTC

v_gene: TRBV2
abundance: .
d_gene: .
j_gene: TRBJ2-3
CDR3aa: CASTQDTDTQYF
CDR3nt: TGTGCCAGCACCCAGGACACAGATACGCAGTATTTT

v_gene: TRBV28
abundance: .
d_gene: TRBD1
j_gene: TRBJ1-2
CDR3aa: CASSLMGQGGHGYTF
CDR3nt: TGTGCCAGCAGTTTAATGGGACAGGGAGGCCATGGCTACACCTTC

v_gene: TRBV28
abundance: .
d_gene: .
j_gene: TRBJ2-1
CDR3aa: CASQRQVYNEQFF
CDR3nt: TGTGCCAGCCAAAGACAGGTCTACAATGAGCAGTTCTTC

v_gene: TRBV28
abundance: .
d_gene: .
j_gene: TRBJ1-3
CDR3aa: CASSSRSSGNTIYF
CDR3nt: TGTGCCAGCAGTTCACGGAGCTCTGGAAACACCATATATTTT

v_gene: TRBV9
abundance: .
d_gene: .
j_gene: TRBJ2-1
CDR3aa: CASSPLGRLEDNEQFF
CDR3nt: TGTGCCAGCAGCCCACTGGGGCGGCTGGAGGACAATGAGCAGTTCTTC

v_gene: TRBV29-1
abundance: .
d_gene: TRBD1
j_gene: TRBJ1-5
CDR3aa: CRVDRAYSNQPQHF
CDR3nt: TGCAGGGTAGACAGGGCATATAGCAATCAGCCCCAGCATTTT

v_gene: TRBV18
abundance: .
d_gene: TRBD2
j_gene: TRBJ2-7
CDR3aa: CASSPQNRASGLYEQYF
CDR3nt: TGTGCCAGCTCACCGCAAAACCGGGCTAGCGGATTATACGAGCAGTACTTC